This T cell receptor beta chain was identified during a study of blood T cell repertoires in COVID-19. Looking at the study overall: Specimens from acute and convalescent COVID-19 originated in the United States, Italy and Spain. Nucleic acid was either cDNA or gDNA, and it came from T cells, B-cell-depleted T cells, or PBMCs.

The CDR3 consists of 15 residues. Trimming stripped 3 bases from V and 5 bases from J, with 13 bases between. The germline CDR1 and CDR2 sequences are LNHNV and YYDKDF (reference sequence). Under the authors' procedure: By means of reference gene primer amplification, nucleated cell counts were estimated. Only in-frame clones appear in the TCRdb table, and some are missing; sequencing was by immunoSEQ multiplex PCR. V, J and clone size are taken as reported in that table, and D and trimming were inferred from the DNA itself. In the table there are 250,000 or so clones, just under 85% of which are singletons.

This TCR came from a man between 50 and 59 years old with acute or convalescent COVID-19. J is TRBJ1-4 and V is TRBV15; the D is unclear. The material sequenced was peripheral blood. CDR3 region: CATSSTIPRNEKLFF. The CDR3 DNA sequence: TGTGCCACCAGCAGTACAATTCCGAGGAATGAAAAACTGTTTTTT.